The rows below give T cell receptor beta chains drawn from one sample of a study of Graves' ophthalmopathy and Graves' hyperthyroidism. Each CDR3 protein is one row after TCRdb ran MiXCR on the multiplex PCR reads. In the table there are 450,000 to 600,000 distinct CDR3 sequences, under 40% of which are singletons. Sequencing was performed on peripheral blood or thyroid tissue (not recorded which). These receptors were collected from an adult man with Graves' hyperthyroidism. CDR3s include the opening cysteine and the closing phenylalanine or tryptophan. The D gene is left open where the match is weak. Clone size is shown for a subset of rows, as once, few, many or a class of expanded clone.

j_call,v_call,clone_size,cdr3_length,d_call,cdr3_nt,cdr3_aa
TRBJ1-4,TRBV5-1,few,17,.,TGCGCCAGCAGACCGGACGGGGGGAACGTTGGTAATGAAAAACTGTTTTTT,CASRPDGGNVGNEKLFF
TRBJ2-7,TRBV5-4,few,18,TRBD2,TGTGCCAGCAGCTCTCCCGGGACTAGCGGGGGACTACCCTACGAGCAGTACTTC,CASSSPGTSGGLPYEQYF
TRBJ2-7,TRBV19,.,15,.,TGTGCCAGTTACTCGAGGAGCACTAGTACCTACGAGCAGTACTTC,CASYSRSTSTYEQYF
TRBJ2-7,TRBV20-1,many,15,TRBD2,TGCAGTGCTACACATAGCGGGGGCCTAACCTACGAGCAGTACTTC,CSATHSGGLTYEQYF
TRBJ1-4,TRBV4-1,many,15,TRBD1,TGCGCCAGCAGCCAACGGGGACAGGGGAATGAAAAACTGTTTTTT,CASSQRGQGNEKLFF
TRBJ1-5,TRBV5-4,.,13,.,TGTGCCGGTAGCGGGAGGGCCGGGGAGACCCAGCATTTT,CAGSGRAGETQHF
TRBJ1-1,TRBV7-8,.,21,TRBD1,TGTGCCAGCAGCTTCGGACAGGTCTTGACGAACACCGGGGAGCTGGGTACTGAAGCTTTCTTT,CASSFGQVLTNTGELGTEAFF
TRBJ2-1,TRBV29-1,.,12,.,TGCAGCGTCCCCGGACGGGGAAATGAGCAGTTCTTC,CSVPGRGNEQFF
TRBJ1-5,TRBV28,.,12,.,TGTGCCAGCAGTGGACCGACGGGGCCCCAGCATTTT,CASSGPTGPQHF
TRBJ2-7,TRBV20-1,many,16,TRBD2,TGCAGTGCTAGAGGTAAACCCCGGACTAGCGGGCCCGAGCAGTACTTC,CSARGKPRTSGPEQYF
TRBJ2-3,TRBV7-6,.,14,TRBD2,TGTGCCAGCAGGTGGGGGAGGGCCAACAATGAGCAGTATTTT,CASRWGRANNEQYF
TRBJ1-5,TRBV10-3,.,8,.,TGTGCCATCAGTGACCAGCATTTT,CAISDQHF
TRBJ2-6,TRBV7-9,.,14,.,TGTGCCAGCAGCCATTCGGGGGGGGCCAACGTCCTGACTTTC,CASSHSGGANVLTF
TRBJ1-6,TRBV10-3,.,17,.,TGTGCCAGCAGTTACTTAGCGGACACGGCCCTTAATTCACCCCTCCACTTT,CASSYLADTALNSPLHF
TRBJ2-7,TRBV7-9,.,13,.,TGTGCCAGCGGGAACTCCCATTCCTACGAGCAGTACTTC,CASGNSHSYEQYF
TRBJ2-7,TRBV6-2/TRBV6-3,many,14,.,TGTGCCAGCAGTTACACCAGACTAGTACACGAGCAGTACTTC,CASSYTRLVHEQYF
TRBJ1-5,TRBV5-5,many,16,.,TGTGCCAGCAGCTTGGGATTGACAAATAGCAATCAGCCCCAGCATTTT,CASSLGLTNSNQPQHF
TRBJ2-1,TRBV10-1,.,13,TRBD1,TGCGCCAGCAGTGAGCAGGGGGTGAATGAGCAGTTCTTC,CASSEQGVNEQFF
TRBJ2-7,TRBV6-5,.,14,TRBD1,TGTGCCAGCAGACCGGGACAGGGAATTCTCGAGCAGTACTTC,CASRPGQGILEQYF
TRBJ2-7,TRBV12-3/TRBV12-4,many,14,.,TGTGCCAGCAGTTACGGGTCGGCATCCTACGAGCAGTACTTC,CASSYGSASYEQYF
TRBJ1-2,TRBV10-3,many,13,TRBD1,TGTGCCATCAGTCCCGGGACAGCCTATGGCTACACCTTC,CAISPGTAYGYTF
TRBJ1-4,TRBV7-9,.,17,.,TGTGCCAGCAGCTTAGTTGCCAGATCATCAACTAATGAAAAACTGTTTTTT,CASSLVARSSTNEKLFF
TRBJ2-7,TRBV24-1,many,13,.,TGTGCCACCAGTGACCCGCGCGCCTACGAGCAGTACTTC,CATSDPRAYEQYF
TRBJ2-2,TRBV7-9,.,15,TRBD2,TGTGCCAGCAGCTTTATGACTAGCGGGGCCGGGGAGCTGTTTTTT,CASSFMTSGAGELFF
TRBJ2-5,TRBV2,.,16,TRBD1,TGTGCCACCTCGGGACAGGGGCCGATCTACCAAGAGACCCAGTACTTC,CATSGQGPIYQETQYF
TRBJ1-2,TRBV7-4,.,13,.,TGTGCCAGCAGCCAGGGGACAACCTATGGCTACACCTTC,CASSQGTTYGYTF
TRBJ1-6,TRBV3-1,.,15,.,TGTGCCAGCAGCCAAGATCCGGGGGAGGCATCACCCCTCCACTTT,CASSQDPGEASPLHF
TRBJ2-7,TRBV20-1,many,16,.,TGCAGTGCTAGGTTACAGGGCCTACGAGACGGGTTGGAGCAGTACTTC,CSARLQGLRDGLEQYF
TRBJ2-7,TRBV5-1,once,18,.,TGCGCCAGCAGCCAGGGTCCGGCAGGGGCCTCACCTACCTACGAGCAGTACTTC,CASSQGPAGASPTYEQYF
TRBJ2-2,TRBV7-2,few,16,TRBD1,TGTGCCAGCAGCTCTACAGGGGCAGGGAACACCGGGGAGCTGTTTTTT,CASSSTGAGNTGELFF
TRBJ2-7,TRBV28,.,16,TRBD2,TGTGCCAGCAGTTTATTGGCTAGCGGGGGGGTCTACGAGCAGTACTTC,CASSLLASGGVYEQYF
TRBJ1-6,TRBV7-9,many,13,.,TGTGCCAGCAGCTTATTTCAGGAATCACCCCTCCACTTT,CASSLFQESPLHF
TRBJ2-7,TRBV5-5,many,12,.,TGTGCCAGCAGCCGGGGACGGTACGAGCAGTACTTC,CASSRGRYEQYF
TRBJ2-7,TRBV13,.,16,TRBD1,TGTGCCAGCAGCTTATCCGGGACAGACCCACAGTACGAGCAGTACTTC,CASSLSGTDPQYEQYF
TRBJ2-7,TRBV20-1,.,19,.,TGCAGTGCCAGTAACAAAGACAGCGGGCCGCCTCTCTCGAGCTACGAGCAGTACTTC,CSASNKDSGPPLSSYEQYF
TRBJ2-5,TRBV5-1,many,14,.,TGCGCCAGCAGACTTTCACCGTACCAAGAGACCCAGTACTTC,CASRLSPYQETQYF